The text below deals with one T cell receptor beta chain. This record comes from a study of OX40 agonist ivuxolimab in advanced cancers. Study-level information: An anti-OX40 (CD134) antibody with agonistic activity, ivuxolimab, was administered to patients. Patients assigned to dose escalation were diagnosed with hepatocellular carcinoma, melanoma, renal cell or head and neck cancer.

The protocol was immunoSEQ multiplex PCR, while the TCRdb copy is restricted to in-frame clones and leaves out a portion. The data hold 60,000 to 85,000 clones, with about 90% observed a single time. The starting material was CD4+ or CD8+ T cells sorted from blood, obtained in a trial of the OX40 agonist ivuxolimab. This TCR derives from an adult with an advanced solid tumor such as melanoma, head and neck, liver or kidney cancer.

The CDR3 DNA sequence: TGTGCCAGCAGAACAGGACTAGCGGGAGCTGAGCAGTACTTC. This gives the protein CASRTGLAGAEQYF. The gene calls are TRBV11-3 and TRBJ2-7; 13 bases are shared with TRBD2. V was clipped by 6 bases and J by 7 bases; unmatched bases: 6. The CDR3 length is 14 residues. Germline loops: CDR1 SGHNT, CDR2 YENEEA.